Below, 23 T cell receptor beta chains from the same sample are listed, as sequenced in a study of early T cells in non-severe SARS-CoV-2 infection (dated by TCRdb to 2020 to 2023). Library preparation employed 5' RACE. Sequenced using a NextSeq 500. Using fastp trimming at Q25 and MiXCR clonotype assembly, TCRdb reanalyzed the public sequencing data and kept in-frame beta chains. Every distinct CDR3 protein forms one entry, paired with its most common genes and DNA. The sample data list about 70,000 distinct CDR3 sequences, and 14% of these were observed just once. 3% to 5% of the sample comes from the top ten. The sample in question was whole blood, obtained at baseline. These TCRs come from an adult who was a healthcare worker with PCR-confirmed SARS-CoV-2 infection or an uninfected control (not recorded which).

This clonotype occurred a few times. CDR3 loop: CASTRRGGTSGSPGTDTQYF. CDR3 sequence (DNA): TGTGCCAGCACCCGGCGGGGCGGGACTAGCGGGAGCCCCGGGACAGATACGCAGTATTTT. The chain has TRBV2 and TRBJ2-3, with 14 nucleotides matching TRBD2. The V segment lost 7 bases and the J segment 3 bases; nucleotides outside the gene matches: 18. CDR1 is SNHLY, CDR2 FYNNEI, per germline. CDR3 length equals 20 residues.

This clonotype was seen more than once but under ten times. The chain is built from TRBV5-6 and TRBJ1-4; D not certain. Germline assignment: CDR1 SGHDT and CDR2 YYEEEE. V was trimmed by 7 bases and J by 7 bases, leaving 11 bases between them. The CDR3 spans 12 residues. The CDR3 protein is CASEGVFEKLFF. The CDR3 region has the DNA TGTGCCAGCGAGGGAGTGTTTGAAAAACTGTTTTTT.

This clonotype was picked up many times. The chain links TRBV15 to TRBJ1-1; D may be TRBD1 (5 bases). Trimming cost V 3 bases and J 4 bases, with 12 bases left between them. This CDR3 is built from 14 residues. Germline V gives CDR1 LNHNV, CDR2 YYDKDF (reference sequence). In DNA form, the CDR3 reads TGTGCCACCAGCAGCCCAGGGAATCCCACTGAAGCTTTCTTT. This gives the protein CATSSPGNPTEAFF.

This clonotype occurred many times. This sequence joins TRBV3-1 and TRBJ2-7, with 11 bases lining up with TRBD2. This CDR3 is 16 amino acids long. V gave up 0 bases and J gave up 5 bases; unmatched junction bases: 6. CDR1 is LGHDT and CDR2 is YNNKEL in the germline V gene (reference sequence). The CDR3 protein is CASSQDFTSGSNEQYF. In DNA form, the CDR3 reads TGTGCCAGCAGCCAAGATTTTACTAGCGGGAGTAACGAGCAGTACTTC.

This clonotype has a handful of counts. DNA of the CDR3: TGTGCCAGCAGTCCTGGTACAAACACCATATATTTT. The encoded protein is CASSPGTNTIYF. The chain carries TRBV6-6 and TRBJ1-3; D is undetermined. This CDR3 has 12 residues. V was clipped by 5 bases and J by 6 bases, with 8 bases between them. Looked up from germline, CDR1 is MNHNY and CDR2 is SVGAGI (reference sequence).

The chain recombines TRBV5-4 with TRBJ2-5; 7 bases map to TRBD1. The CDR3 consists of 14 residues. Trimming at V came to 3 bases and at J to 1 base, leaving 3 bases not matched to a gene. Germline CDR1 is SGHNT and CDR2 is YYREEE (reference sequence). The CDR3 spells CASSSGTAQETQYF. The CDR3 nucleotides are TGTGCCAGCAGCTCCGGGACAGCCCAAGAGACCCAGTACTTC.

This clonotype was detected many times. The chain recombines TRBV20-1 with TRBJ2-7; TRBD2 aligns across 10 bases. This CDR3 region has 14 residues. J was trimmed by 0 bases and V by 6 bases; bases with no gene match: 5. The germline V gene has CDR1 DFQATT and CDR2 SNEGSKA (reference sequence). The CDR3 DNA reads TGCAGTGCCCACCTAGCGGGAGTCTCCTACGAGCAGTACTTC. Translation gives CSAHLAGVSYEQYF.

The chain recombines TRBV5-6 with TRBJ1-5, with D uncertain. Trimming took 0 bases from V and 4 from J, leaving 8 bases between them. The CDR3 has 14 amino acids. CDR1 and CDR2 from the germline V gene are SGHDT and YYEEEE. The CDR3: CASSLGSGNQPQHF. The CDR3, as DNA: TGTGCCAGCAGCTTGGGATCAGGTAATCAGCCCCAGCATTTT.

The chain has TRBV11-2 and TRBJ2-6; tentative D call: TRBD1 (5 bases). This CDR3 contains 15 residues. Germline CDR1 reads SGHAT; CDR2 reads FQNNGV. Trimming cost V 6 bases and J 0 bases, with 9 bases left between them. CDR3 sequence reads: CASSRTNSGANVLTF. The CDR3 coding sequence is TGTGCCAGCAGTAGGACAAACTCTGGGGCCAACGTCCTGACTTTC.

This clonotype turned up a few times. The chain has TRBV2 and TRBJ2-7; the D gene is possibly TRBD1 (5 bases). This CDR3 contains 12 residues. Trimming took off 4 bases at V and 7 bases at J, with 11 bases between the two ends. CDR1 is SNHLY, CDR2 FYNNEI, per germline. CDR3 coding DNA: TGTGCCAGCAGTGGGGGCAGCCAAGAGCAGTACTTC. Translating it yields CASSGGSQEQYF.

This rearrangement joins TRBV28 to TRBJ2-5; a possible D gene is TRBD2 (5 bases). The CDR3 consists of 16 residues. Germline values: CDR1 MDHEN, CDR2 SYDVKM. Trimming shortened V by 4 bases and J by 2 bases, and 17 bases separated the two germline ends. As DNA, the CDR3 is TGTGCCAGCAGTTCTGGGAGTGTAGGGTGGCAAGAGACCCAGTACTTC. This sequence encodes CASSSGSVGWQETQYF.

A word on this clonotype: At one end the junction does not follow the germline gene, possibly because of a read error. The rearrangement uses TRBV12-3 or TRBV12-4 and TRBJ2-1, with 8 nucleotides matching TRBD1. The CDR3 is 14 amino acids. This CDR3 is CVSSTLSTGDEQFF. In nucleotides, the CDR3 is TGTGTCAGCAGTACCTTATCGACAGGGGACGAGCAGTTCTTC.

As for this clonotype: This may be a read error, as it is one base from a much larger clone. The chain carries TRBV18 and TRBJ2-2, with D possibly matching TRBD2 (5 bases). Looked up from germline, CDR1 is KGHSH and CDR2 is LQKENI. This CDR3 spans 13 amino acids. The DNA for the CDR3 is TGTGCCAGCTCACCGCGAGACACCGGGGAGCTGTATTTT. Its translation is CASSPRDTGELYF.

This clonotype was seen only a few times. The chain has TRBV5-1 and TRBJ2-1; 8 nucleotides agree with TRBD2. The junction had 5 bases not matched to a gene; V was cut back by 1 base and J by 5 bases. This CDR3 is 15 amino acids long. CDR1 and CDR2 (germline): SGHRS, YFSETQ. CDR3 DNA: TGCGCCAGCAGCTTGCAGGAGCGGGAGAACAATGAGCAGTTCTTC. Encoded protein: CASSLQERENNEQFF.

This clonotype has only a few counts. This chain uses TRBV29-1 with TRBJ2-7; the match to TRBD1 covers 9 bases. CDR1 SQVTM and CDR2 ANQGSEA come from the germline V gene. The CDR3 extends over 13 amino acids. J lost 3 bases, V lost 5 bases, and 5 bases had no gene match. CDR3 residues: CSVNGGQGYEQYF. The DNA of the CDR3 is TGCAGCGTTAATGGGGGACAGGGCTACGAGCAGTACTTC.

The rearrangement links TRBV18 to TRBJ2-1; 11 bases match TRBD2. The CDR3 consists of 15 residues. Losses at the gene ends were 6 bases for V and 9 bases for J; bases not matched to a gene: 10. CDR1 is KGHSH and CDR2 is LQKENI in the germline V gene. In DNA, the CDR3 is TGTGCCAGCTCCCCGACTAGCGGGACGAACGCTGAGCAGTTCTTC. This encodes CASSPTSGTNAEQFF.

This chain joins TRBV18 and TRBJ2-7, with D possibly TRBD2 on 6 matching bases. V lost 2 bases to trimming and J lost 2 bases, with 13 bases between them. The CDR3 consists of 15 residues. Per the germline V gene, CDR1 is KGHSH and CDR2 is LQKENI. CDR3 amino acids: CASSPRRELPYEQYF. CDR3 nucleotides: TGTGCCAGCTCACCAAGGAGGGAGTTACCCTACGAGCAGTACTTC.

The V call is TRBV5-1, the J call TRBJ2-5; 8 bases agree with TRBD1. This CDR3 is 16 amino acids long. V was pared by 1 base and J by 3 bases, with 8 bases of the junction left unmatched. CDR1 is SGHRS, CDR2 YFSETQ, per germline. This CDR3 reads CASSLQTGALKETQYF. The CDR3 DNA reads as TGCGCCAGCAGCTTGCAGACAGGGGCACTAAAAGAGACCCAGTACTTC.

The CDR3 region has the DNA TGTGCCAGCCATAAACGGCAAAGCACAGATACGCAGTATTTT. Translating gives CASHKRQSTDTQYF. This chain uses TRBV7-2 with TRBJ2-3; D uncertain. V lost 8 bases to trimming and J lost 0 bases, with 12 bases between them. This CDR3 is 14 amino acids long. Germline CDR1 reads SGHTA; CDR2 reads FQGNSA.

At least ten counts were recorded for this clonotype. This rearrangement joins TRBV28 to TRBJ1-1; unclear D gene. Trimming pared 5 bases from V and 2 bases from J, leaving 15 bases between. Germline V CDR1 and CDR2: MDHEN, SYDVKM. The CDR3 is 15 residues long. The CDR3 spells CASSPHVPDNTEAFF. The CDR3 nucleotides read TGTGCCAGCAGTCCCCATGTCCCGGATAACACTGAAGCTTTCTTT.

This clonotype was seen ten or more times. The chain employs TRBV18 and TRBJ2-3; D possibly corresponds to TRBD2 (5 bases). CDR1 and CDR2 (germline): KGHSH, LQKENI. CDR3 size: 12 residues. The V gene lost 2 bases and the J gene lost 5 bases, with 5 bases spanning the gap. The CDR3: CASSPGRDTQYF. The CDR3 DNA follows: TGTGCCAGCTCACCAGGGAGAGATACGCAGTATTTT.

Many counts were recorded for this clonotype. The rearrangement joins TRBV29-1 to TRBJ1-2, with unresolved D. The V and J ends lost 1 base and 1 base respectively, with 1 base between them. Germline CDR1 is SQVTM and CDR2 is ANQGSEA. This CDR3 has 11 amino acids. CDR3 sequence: CSVEVNYGYTF. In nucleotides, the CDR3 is TGCAGCGTTGAAGTTAACTATGGCTACACCTTC.

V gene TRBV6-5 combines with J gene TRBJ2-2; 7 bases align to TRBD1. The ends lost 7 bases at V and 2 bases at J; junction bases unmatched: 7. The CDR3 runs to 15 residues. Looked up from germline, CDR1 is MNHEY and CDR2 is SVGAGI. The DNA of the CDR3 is TGTGCCAGCACTAACGGACAGGTTAACACCGGGGAGCTGTTTTTT. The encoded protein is CASTNGQVNTGELFF.